Following are 3 T cell receptor beta chains from one sample sequenced in a study of vaccination effects on CD4 cells after COVID-19. Their antigens are not known. The ViraFEST assay expanded antigen-specific CD4+ T cells with viral peptide pools before sequencing. When nine to ten days of culture had elapsed, CD4+ T cells were isolated. Each participant was given two doses of one vaccine (BNT162b2 or mRNA-1273). Sequenced by immunoSEQ multiplex PCR; TCRdb stores in-frame clones only, minus some. The profile shows about 32,000 clones, around 70% of them singletons. Sequenced material: CD4+ T cells from PBMCs cultured with HCoV-229E spike peptides, taken after COVID-19 vaccination. The receptor set was obtained from a human donor who received a COVID-19 vaccine.

This chain uses TRBV12-3 or TRBV12-4 with TRBJ1-1; D not certain. V dropped 2 bases and J dropped 0 bases, with 4 bases sitting between them. The CDR3 is made up of 13 amino acids. CDR3: CASSLIMNTEAFF. The CDR3 DNA reads TGTGCCAGCAGTTTAATCATGAACACTGAAGCTTTCTTT.

This clone has more than one count but fewer than ten. The V call is TRBV6-1, the J call TRBJ1-5; TRBD1 matches at 10 bases. The germline CDR1 and CDR2 sequences are MNHNS and SASEGT. The CDR3 has 16 amino acids. With 4 bases clipped from V and 7 bases from J, the junction kept 10 bases outside the gene matches. CDR3 nucleotide sequence: TGTGCCAGCAGTGGGGCGACAGGGGGCAATTGGCAGCCCCAGCATTTT. Its protein is CASSGATGGNWQPQHF.

The genes are TRBV9 and TRBJ2-5; D is unresolved. From germline, CDR1 is SGDLS and CDR2 YYNGEE. The CDR3 extends over 12 amino acids. V lost 1 base and J lost 1, with 2 bases in between. CDR3 loop: CASSVFQETQYF. The DNA for the CDR3 is TGTGCCAGCAGCGTATTCCAAGAGACCCAGTACTTC.